The 25 T cell receptor beta chains in this list originate from one sample, sequenced in a study of resident and recirculating memory T cells in vitiligo. TCRdb keeps only in-frame clones here, not all; method: immunoSEQ multiplex PCR. The profile shows more than 65,000 clones, about nine tenths of them singletons. Sequencing was carried out using blood. These receptors all come from a male donor with vitiligo.

The V call is TRBV4-2, the J call TRBJ2-2, with 8 bases lining up with TRBD2. J was trimmed by 2 bases and V by 4 bases; bases with no gene match: 18. Looked up from germline, CDR1 is LGHNA and CDR2 is YNFKEQ. The length of the CDR3 is 20 residues. The CDR3: CASSLRLGISGASNTGELFF. The CDR3 nucleotides read TGTGCCAGCAGCCTCCGCCTGGGGATTAGCGGGGCATCAAACACCGGGGAGCTGTTTTTT.

The chain uses TRBV7-8 and TRBJ2-7; D possibly corresponds to TRBD1 (5 bases). Trimming took off 1 base at V and 0 bases at J, with 10 bases between the two ends. Per germline, CDR1 SGHVS and CDR2 FQNEAQ. The CDR3 loop spans 15 amino acids. CDR3 nucleotides: TGTGCCAGCAGCTTAGTCCAGGGTCCCTCCTACGAGCAGTACTTC. Translating it yields CASSLVQGPSYEQYF.

V is TRBV7-9 and J is TRBJ1-6; D possibly corresponds to TRBD1 (6 bases). CDR1 SEHNR and CDR2 FQNEAQ come from the germline V gene (reference sequence). Trimming took off 3 bases at V and 5 bases at J, with 14 bases between the two ends. This CDR3 has 16 amino acids. CDR3 region: CASSFLAEGDNSPLHF. As DNA, the CDR3 is TGTGCCAGCAGCTTCCTCGCCGAGGGGGATAATTCACCCCTCCACTTT.

The V call is TRBV4-2, the J call TRBJ2-1, with 15 bases lining up with TRBD2. The germline V gene encodes CDR1 LGHNA and CDR2 YNFKEQ. Losses at the gene ends were 6 bases for V and 6 bases for J; bases not matched to a gene: 3. This CDR3 is built from 15 residues. The CDR3 coding sequence is TGTGCCAGCAGGGAGGGACTAGCGGGGGGCAATGAGCAGTTCTTC. Encoded protein: CASREGLAGGNEQFF.

This chain joins TRBV7-2 and TRBJ1-6, with D perhaps TRBD1 (5 bases). The CDR3 spans 16 residues. Germline values: CDR1 SGHTA, CDR2 FQGNSA. V was cut by 5 bases and J by 4 bases, with 15 bases left in between. CDR3 protein: CASSPPSRGYNSPLHF. The CDR3 coding sequence is TGTGCCAGCAGCCCTCCTTCTCGGGGGTATAATTCACCCCTCCACTTT. Full variable domain (rest looked up from reference TRBV7-2 and TRBJ1-6): GAGVSQSPSNKVTEKGKDVELRCDPISGHTALYWYRQSLGQGLEFLIYFQGNSAPDKSGLPSDRFSAERTGGSVSTLTIQRTQQEDSAVYLCASSPPSRGYNSPLHFGNGTRLTVT.

The rearrangement uses TRBV5-1 and TRBJ2-1; D not resolved. The CDR3 covers 13 residues. Germline V CDR1 and CDR2: SGHRS, YFSETQ. V was clipped by 0 bases and J by 6 bases, with 7 bases between them. CDR3 amino acids: CASSLEATNEQFF. The CDR3 bases are TGCGCCAGCAGCTTGGAAGCTACCAATGAGCAGTTCTTC.

The genes are TRBV2 and TRBJ2-3; tentative D call: TRBD1 (6 bases). The V gene's germline CDR1 is SNHLY and CDR2 FYNNEI. The ends were cut back, 5 bases at V and 1 base at J, with 13 bases in the middle. CDR3 length: 15 residues. This CDR3 is CASSQQGLGTDTQYF. As DNA, the CDR3 is TGTGCCAGCAGTCAACAGGGTCTTGGCACAGATACGCAGTATTTT.

The chain links TRBV9 to TRBJ2-3; TRBD2 matches 9 bases. There are 18 residues in the CDR3. Germline V CDR1 and CDR2: SGDLS, YYNGEE. The J segment lost 1 base and the V segment lost 4 bases, leaving 13 bases of the junction unmatched. The CDR3 protein is CASSPWGRGGLGTDTQYF. DNA for the CDR3: TGTGCCAGCAGCCCTTGGGGGCGGGGGGGCCTAGGCACAGATACGCAGTATTTT.

The chain has TRBV6-6 and TRBJ1-6; a weak D match, TRBD1 (5 bases). This CDR3 is built from 13 residues. The germline gives CDR1 MNHNY, CDR2 SVGAGI (reference sequence). V was pared by 5 bases and J by 8 bases, with 10 bases between. CDR3 sequence: CASSGHRDSPLHF. CDR3 coding DNA: TGTGCCAGCAGTGGACATCGAGATTCACCCCTCCACTTT.

This rearrangement joins TRBV2 to TRBJ2-1; 10 nucleotides agree with TRBD2. V trimming: 6 bases; J trimming: 9 bases; junction bases outside the gene matches: 8. Germline V gene lookup returns CDR1 SNHLY and CDR2 FYNNEI. The CDR3 has 14 residues. The CDR3 region is CASRKRGGVGEQFF. As DNA, the CDR3 is TGTGCCAGCAGAAAGCGGGGGGGCGTGGGTGAGCAGTTCTTC.

This sequence joins TRBV29-1 and TRBJ2-5; D uncertain. Looked up from germline, CDR1 is SQVTM and CDR2 is ANQGSEA. Trimming removed 4 bases from V and 7 bases from J, with 7 bases in between. There are 10 residues in the CDR3. The CDR3 loop reads CSVGLLTQYF. The DNA for the CDR3 is TGCAGCGTTGGTCTCCTGACCCAGTACTTC.

V and J are TRBV11-2 and TRBJ1-4; tentative D call: TRBD1 (6 bases). CDR3 length: 16 amino acids. The germline V gene has CDR1 SGHAT and CDR2 FQNNGV. With 2 bases removed from V and 4 bases from J, the gap between germline ends came to 14 bases. CDR3 bases: TGTGCCAGCAGCTTAATCGGGAGGGGGGTTAATGAAAAACTGTTTTTT. Translation: CASSLIGRGVNEKLFF.

V gene TRBV10-3 combines with J gene TRBJ2-7; 7 nucleotides align to TRBD1. Losses at the gene ends were 4 bases for V and 5 bases for J; bases not matched to a gene: 8. CDR3 length: 14 residues. Germline V lookup: CDR1 ENHRY, CDR2 SYGVKD. CDR3 region: CAISGTDRAHEQYF. The CDR3 coding sequence is TGTGCCATCAGTGGCACAGACAGGGCCCACGAGCAGTACTTC.

The rearrangement uses TRBV28 and TRBJ2-7; D remains unclear. V dropped 2 bases and J dropped 4 bases, with 12 bases sitting between them. Germline CDR1 MDHEN, CDR2 SYDVKM. This CDR3 has 14 residues. DNA of the CDR3: TGTGCCAGCAGTTTACACTCGACTTGGTACGAGCAGTACTTC. Protein: CASSLHSTWYEQYF.

This chain uses TRBV7-2 with TRBJ2-7, with D tentatively TRBD2 (6 bases). The CDR3 has 14 residues. V lost 5 bases, J lost 3 bases, and 14 bases lay in between. Germline V CDR1 and CDR2: SGHTA, FQGNSA. As DNA, the CDR3 is TGTGCCAGCAGCAACCGGGACTCGTACTACGAGCAGTACTTC. Encoded protein: CASSNRDSYYEQYF.

J is TRBJ2-5 and V is TRBV9, with D maybe TRBD2 (5 bases). This CDR3 comprises 14 residues. V was cut by 0 bases and J by 5 bases, with 11 bases left in between. Germline values: CDR1 SGDLS, CDR2 YYNGEE. As DNA, the CDR3 is TGTGCCAGCAGCGTAGGTCGGCCGGGGGAGACCCAGTACTTC. This translates into CASSVGRPGETQYF. Full variable domain (missing parts from reference TRBV9 and TRBJ2-5): DSGVTQTPKHLITATGQRVTLRCSPRSGDLSVYWYQQSLDQGLQFLIQYYNGEERAKGNILERFSAQQFPDLHSELNLSSLELGDSALYFCASSVGRPGETQYFGPGTRLLVL.

The chain has TRBV7-2 and TRBJ1-5; 9 positions agree with TRBD1. V was pared by 5 bases and J by 6 bases, with 11 bases of the junction left unmatched. Germline V gene sequence: CDR1 SGHTA, CDR2 FQGNSA. The CDR3 length is 16 residues. CDR3 sequence reads: CASSTQTGGNRQPQHF. For the CDR3, the DNA is TGTGCCAGCAGCACCCAAACAGGGGGCAATCGTCAGCCCCAGCATTTT.

The rearrangement joins TRBV2 to TRBJ1-6, with D tentatively TRBD1 (6 bases). V was cut by 4 bases and J by 9 bases, with 16 bases left in between. Germline CDR1 and CDR2: SNHLY and FYNNEI. This CDR3 contains 15 residues. For the CDR3, the DNA is TGTGCCAGCAGTGTTCAGGGACAACAGAGTTCACCCCTCCACTTT. Amino acids: CASSVQGQQSSPLHF.

This chain connects TRBV6-5 to TRBJ1-1, with TRBD1 matching over 7 bases. After removal of 4 bases from V and 2 bases from J, the junction contained 7 bases not matched to a gene. This CDR3 contains 15 residues. Germline V gene lookup returns CDR1 MNHEY and CDR2 SVGAGI. This chain's CDR3 is CASSLEGARNTEAFF. The CDR3 coding sequence is TGTGCCAGCAGTTTAGAGGGGGCAAGAAACACTGAAGCTTTCTTT.

This clone is labeled medium-sized. The chain combines TRBV4-3 with TRBJ1-4; a weak D match, TRBD1 (5 bases). This CDR3 comprises 12 residues. The V end was cut by 0 bases, the J end by 13 bases, with 9 bases between. The germline CDR1 and CDR2 sequences are LGHNA and YSLEER. The CDR3 loop reads CASSQDQGVLFF. CDR3 sequence (DNA): TGCGCCAGCAGCCAAGATCAGGGCGTACTGTTTTTT.

The gene calls are TRBV18 and TRBJ1-1; 10 bases are shared with TRBD1. This CDR3 spans 14 amino acids. Looked up from germline, CDR1 is KGHSH and CDR2 is LQKENI. Germline trimming cut 5 bases from V and 7 bases from J; bases unmatched to any gene: 7. This CDR3 reads CASSSDRGRGEAFF. CDR3 coding DNA: TGTGCCAGCTCATCGGACAGGGGGAGGGGTGAAGCTTTCTTT.

The genes are TRBV7-9 and TRBJ2-7; D gene uncertain. Germline CDR1 SEHNR, CDR2 FQNEAQ (reference sequence). V was cut by 5 bases and J by 6 bases, with 8 bases left in between. The CDR3 loop spans 11 amino acids. The CDR3 bases are TGTGCCAGCAGCCGTAGCCCCGAGCAGTACTTC. Residues: CASSRSPEQYF.

This rearrangement joins TRBV27 to TRBJ2-2; TRBD2 might be the D (5 bases). Per germline, CDR1 MNHEY and CDR2 SMNVEV (reference sequence). The CDR3 has 14 amino acids. The V end was cut by 5 bases, the J end by 1 base, with 8 bases between. For the CDR3, the DNA is TGTGCCAGCAGTAGGACTGGGAACACCGGGGAGCTGTTTTTT. This translates into CASSRTGNTGELFF.

The chain recombines TRBV9 with TRBJ2-1; 8 bases are a match to TRBD1. The germline V gene encodes CDR1 SGDLS and CDR2 YYNGEE. V lost 4 bases to trimming and J lost 0 bases; unmatched junction nucleotides: 3. The CDR3 runs 15 residues. CDR3 in DNA: TGTGCCAGCAGCAAGACAGGGGACTCCTACAATGAGCAGTTCTTC. It yields the protein CASSKTGDSYNEQFF. The complete variable domain, with remaining parts taken from reference TRBV9 and TRBJ2-1, reads DSGVTQTPKHLITATGQRVTLRCSPRSGDLSVYWYQQSLDQGLQFLIQYYNGEERAKGNILERFSAQQFPDLHSELNLSSLELGDSALYFCASSKTGDSYNEQFFGPGTRLTVL.

The chain employs TRBV7-7 and TRBJ2-7, with D tentatively TRBD1 (6 bases). Trimming removed 5 bases at V and 2 bases at J, with 10 bases between. The CDR3 length is 13 residues. Germline V gene lookup returns CDR1 SSHAT and CDR2 FNYEAQ (reference sequence). The CDR3 sequence: CASSRGQTYEQYF. For the CDR3, the DNA is TGTGCCAGCAGCAGAGGACAGACCTACGAGCAGTACTTC.